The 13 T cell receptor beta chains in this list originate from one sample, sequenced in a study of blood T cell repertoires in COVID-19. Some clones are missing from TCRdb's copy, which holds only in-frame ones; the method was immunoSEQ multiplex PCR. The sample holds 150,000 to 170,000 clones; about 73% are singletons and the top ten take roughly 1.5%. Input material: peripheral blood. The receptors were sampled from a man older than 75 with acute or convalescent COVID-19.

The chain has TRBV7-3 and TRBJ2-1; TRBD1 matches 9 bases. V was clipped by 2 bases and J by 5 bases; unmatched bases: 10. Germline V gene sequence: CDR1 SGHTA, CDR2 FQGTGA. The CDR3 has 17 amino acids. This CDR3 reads CASSLRGTGQGHNEQFF. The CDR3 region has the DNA TGTGCCAGCAGCTTACGGGGGACGGGACAGGGACACAATGAGCAGTTCTTC. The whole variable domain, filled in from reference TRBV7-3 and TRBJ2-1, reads GAGVSQTPSNKVTEKGKYVELRCDPISGHTALYWYRQSLGQGPEFLIYFQGTGAADDSGLPNDRFFAVRPEGSVSTLKIQRTERGDSAVYLCASSLRGTGQGHNEQFFGPGTRLTVL.

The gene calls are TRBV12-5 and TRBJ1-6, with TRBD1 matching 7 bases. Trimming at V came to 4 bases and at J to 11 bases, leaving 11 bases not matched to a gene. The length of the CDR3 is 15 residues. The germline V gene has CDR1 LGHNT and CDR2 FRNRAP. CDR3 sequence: CASGSGRGFWAPLHF. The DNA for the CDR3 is TGTGCTAGTGGTTCCGGCAGGGGGTTTTGGGCACCCCTCCACTTT.

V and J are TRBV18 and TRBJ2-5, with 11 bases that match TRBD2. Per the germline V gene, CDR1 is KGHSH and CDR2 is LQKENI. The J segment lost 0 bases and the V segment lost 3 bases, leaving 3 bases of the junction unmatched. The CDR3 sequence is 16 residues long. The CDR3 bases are TGTGCCAGCTCACCCCTAGCGGGGGGTTACCAAGAGACCCAGTACTTC. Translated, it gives CASSPLAGGYQETQYF.

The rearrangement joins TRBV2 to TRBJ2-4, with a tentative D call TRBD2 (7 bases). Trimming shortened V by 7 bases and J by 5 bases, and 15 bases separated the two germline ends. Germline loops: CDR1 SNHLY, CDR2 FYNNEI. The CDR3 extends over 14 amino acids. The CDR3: CASTEAGAQNIQYF. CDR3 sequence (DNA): TGTGCCAGCACGGAGGCGGGGGCCCAAAACATTCAGTACTTC.

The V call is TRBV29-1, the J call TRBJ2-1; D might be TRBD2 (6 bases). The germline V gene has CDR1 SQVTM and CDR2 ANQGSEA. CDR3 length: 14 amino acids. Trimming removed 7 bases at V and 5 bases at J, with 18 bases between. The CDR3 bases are TGCAGCGGTAAGGGACTGGGCCAAAACAATGAGCAGTTCTTC. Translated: CSGKGLGQNNEQFF.

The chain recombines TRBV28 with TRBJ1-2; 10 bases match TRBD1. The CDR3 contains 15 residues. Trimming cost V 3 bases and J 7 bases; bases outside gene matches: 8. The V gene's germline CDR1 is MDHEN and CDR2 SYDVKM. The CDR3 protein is CASSFGGQGMVGYTF. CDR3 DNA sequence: TGTGCCAGCAGTTTTGGGGGACAGGGGATGGTTGGCTACACCTTC.

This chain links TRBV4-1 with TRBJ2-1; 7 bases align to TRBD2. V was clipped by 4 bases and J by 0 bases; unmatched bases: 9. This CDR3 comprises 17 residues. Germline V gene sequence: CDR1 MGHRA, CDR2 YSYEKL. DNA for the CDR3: TGCGCCAGCAGCCGGGAGGGGCCAGGGAGCTCCTACAATGAGCAGTTCTTC. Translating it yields CASSREGPGSSYNEQFF.

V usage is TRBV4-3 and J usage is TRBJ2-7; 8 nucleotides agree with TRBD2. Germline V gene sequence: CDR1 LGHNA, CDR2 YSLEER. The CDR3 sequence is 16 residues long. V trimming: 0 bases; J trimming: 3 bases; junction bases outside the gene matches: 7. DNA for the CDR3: TGCGCCAGCAGCCAAGATCACGGAAGCGGGGGCTACGAGCAGTACTTC. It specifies CASSQDHGSGGYEQYF.

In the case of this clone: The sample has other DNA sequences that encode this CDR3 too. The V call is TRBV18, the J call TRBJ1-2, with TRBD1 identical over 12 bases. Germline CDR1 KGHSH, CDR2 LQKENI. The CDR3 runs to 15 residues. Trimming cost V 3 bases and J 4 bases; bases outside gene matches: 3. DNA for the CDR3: TGTGCCAGCTCACCTGGGACAGGGGGCTCCTATGGCTACACCTTC. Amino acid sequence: CASSPGTGGSYGYTF.

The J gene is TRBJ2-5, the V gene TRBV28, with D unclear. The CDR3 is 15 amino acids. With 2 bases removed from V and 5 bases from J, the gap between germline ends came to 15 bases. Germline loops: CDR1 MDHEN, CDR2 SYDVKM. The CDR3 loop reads CASSLGPPYAETQYF. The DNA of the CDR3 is TGTGCCAGCAGTTTAGGCCCACCATATGCCGAGACCCAGTACTTC.

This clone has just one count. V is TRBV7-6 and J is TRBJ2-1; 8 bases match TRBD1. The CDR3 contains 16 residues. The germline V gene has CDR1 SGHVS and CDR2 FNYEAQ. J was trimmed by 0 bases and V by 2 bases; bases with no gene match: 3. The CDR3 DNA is TGTGCCAGCAGCTTATCGGGACAGGTCTCCTACAATGAGCAGTTCTTC. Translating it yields CASSLSGQVSYNEQFF. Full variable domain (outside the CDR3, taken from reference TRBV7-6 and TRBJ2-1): GAGVSQSPRYKVTKRGQDVALRCDPISGHVSLYWYRQALGQGPEFLTYFNYEAQQDKSGLPNDRFSAERPEGSISTLTIQRTEQRDSAMYRCASSLSGQVSYNEQFFGPGTRLTVL.

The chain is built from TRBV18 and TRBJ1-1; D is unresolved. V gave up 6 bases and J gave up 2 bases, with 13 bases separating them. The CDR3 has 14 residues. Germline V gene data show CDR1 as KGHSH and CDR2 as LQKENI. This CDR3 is CASSPNSGNTEAFF. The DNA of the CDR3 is TGTGCCAGCTCGCCAAACTCAGGCAACACTGAAGCTTTCTTT. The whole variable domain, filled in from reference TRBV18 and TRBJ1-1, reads NAGVMQNPRHLVRRRGQEARLRCSPMKGHSHVYWYRQLPEEGLKFMVYLQKENIIDESGMPKERFSAEFPKEGPSILRIQQVVRGDSAAYFCASSPNSGNTEAFFGQGTRLTVV.

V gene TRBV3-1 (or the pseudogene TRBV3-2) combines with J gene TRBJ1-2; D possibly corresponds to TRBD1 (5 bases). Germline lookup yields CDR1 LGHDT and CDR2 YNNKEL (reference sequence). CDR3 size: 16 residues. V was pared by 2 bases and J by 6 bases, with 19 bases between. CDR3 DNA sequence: TGTGCCAGCAGCCAAATGGGACGGCCTGCGGGGGATGGCTACACCTTC. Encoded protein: CASSQMGRPAGDGYTF.